This T cell receptor beta chain was captured by sequencing in a study of T cell repertoires in cytomegalovirus infection. This clonotype was observed at least ten times. Via MiXCR, TCRdb re-called the reads, giving one row per CDR3 protein. The sample gives hundreds of thousands of distinct CDR3 sequences, approximately 8.9% of which show up once; 2.5% is in the top ten. V was pared by 5 bases and J by 4 bases, with 11 bases between. The CDR3 totals 13 residues. From germline, CDR1 is SEHNR and CDR2 FQNEAQ (reference sequence). This clonotype was sampled from a human donor in good health (CMV status not recorded). Some clones in this sample may be carry-over from other donors' samples. The chain has TRBV7-9 and TRBJ1-1, with TRBD1 as a possible D gene (5 bases). Sequences were obtained from PBMCs. Written as DNA, the CDR3 is TGTGCCAGCAGCCATCTCGGGGGCACTGAAGCTTTCTTT. This sequence encodes CASSHLGGTEAFF.